What follows describes a single TCR beta chain. The data were produced by immunoSEQ multiplex PCR, yet TCRdb's version contains in-frame clones alone and is incomplete. Among 200,000 to 250,000 clones, roughly 83% were seen once, and the ten largest hold 1.3%. The data derive from a study of blood T cell repertoires in COVID-19. The CDR3 has 12 residues. Germline V gives CDR1 KGHSH, CDR2 LQKENI. V shed 6 bases and J shed 7 bases, with 12 bases lying between them. Input material: PBMCs or T cells enriched from blood (not recorded which). The J gene is TRBJ1-1, the V gene TRBV18; TRBD1 is a possible D gene (5 bases). This sequence was found in a woman in her 40s with acute COVID-19. The CDR3 region is CASSPGRGEAFF. The CDR3 DNA follows: TGTGCCAGCTCTCCAGGGAGGGGTGAAGCTTTCTTT.